The 18 T cell receptor beta chains given below trace back to one sample, sequenced in a study of blood T cell repertoires in COVID-19. Sequencing used immunoSEQ multiplex PCR; TCRdb keeps in-frame clones, though not all of them. The table records some 250,000 clones, about 80% of them present only once. The sample comprised peripheral blood. All receptors come from a man between 50 and 59 years old with active or convalescent COVID-19.

The chain recombines TRBV3-1 (or the pseudogene TRBV3-2) with TRBJ2-3; 7 nucleotides line up with TRBD1. This CDR3 is 20 amino acids long. Germline CDR1 is LGHDT and CDR2 is YNNKEL (reference sequence). V lost 0 bases, J lost 4 bases, and 19 bases stayed unmatched. The CDR3 spells CASSQDRRQGLGFRADTQYF. The CDR3 DNA reads TGTGCCAGCAGCCAAGATCGCAGACAGGGTTTGGGATTCAGAGCAGATACGCAGTATTTT.

This rearrangement joins TRBV19 to TRBJ1-2; D unresolved. The ends were cut back, 4 bases at V and 2 bases at J, with 23 bases in the middle. Per the germline V gene, CDR1 is LNHDA and CDR2 is SQIVND (reference sequence). CDR3 length: 18 residues. The CDR3 DNA reads TGTGCCAGTAGTACCCCGTTTGCGGGAATGGAACCCAACTATGGCTACACCTTC. Amino acid sequence: CASSTPFAGMEPNYGYTF. Together with reference TRBV19 and TRBJ1-2, the CDR3 gives the full variable domain: DGGITQSPKYLFRKEGQNVTLSCEQNLNHDAMYWYRQDPGQGLRLIYYSQIVNDFQKGDIAEGYSVSREKKESFPLTVTSAQKNPTAFYLCASSTPFAGMEPNYGYTFGSGTRLTVV.

V and J are TRBV28 and TRBJ2-3; 7 bases match TRBD2. The J segment lost 1 base and the V segment lost 5 bases, leaving 3 bases of the junction unmatched. The germline CDR1 and CDR2 sequences are MDHEN and SYDVKM. The length of the CDR3 is 14 residues. The CDR3 spells CASSKLAGTDTQYF. CDR3 nucleotide sequence: TGTGCCAGCAGTAAGCTAGCGGGCACAGATACGCAGTATTTT.

This chain joins TRBV7-6 and TRBJ2-7; D is unclear. The CDR3 contains 13 residues. Trimming stripped 3 bases from V and 3 bases from J, with 9 bases between. Germline assignment: CDR1 SGHVS and CDR2 FNYEAQ. The DNA of the CDR3 is TGTGCCAGCAGCTTGAACACAAACTACGAGCAGTACTTC. Amino acid sequence: CASSLNTNYEQYF.

This chain connects TRBV24-1 to TRBJ1-2; 8 bases fit TRBD1. Germline CDR1 is KGHDR and CDR2 is SFDVKD. The CDR3 is 13 residues long. The trim removed 11 bases at V and 4 bases at J, leaving 8 bases unmatched. The chain's CDR3 is CAIRPGGSYGYTF. In nucleotides, the CDR3 is TGTGCCATCCGGCCAGGGGGCAGCTATGGCTACACCTTC.

This sequence joins TRBV2 and TRBJ1-6; the D gene is possibly TRBD1 (5 bases). CDR1 SNHLY and CDR2 FYNNEI come from the germline V gene. This CDR3 has 14 amino acids. CDR3 in amino acids: CASQGVSYNSPLHF. CDR3 sequence (DNA): TGTGCTAGTCAGGGCGTGAGCTATAATTCACCCCTCCACTTT.

V gene TRBV7-9 combines with J gene TRBJ1-2; D is perhaps TRBD1 (5 bases). CDR3 size: 13 residues. From germline, CDR1 is SEHNR and CDR2 FQNEAQ (reference sequence). V lost 8 bases to trimming and J lost 4 bases, with 14 bases between them. CDR3 in amino acids: CASRGRDLYGYTF. In DNA form, the CDR3 reads TGTGCCAGCCGCGGGAGGGACCTCTATGGCTACACCTTC.

The chain joins TRBV3-1 (or the pseudogene TRBV3-2) to TRBJ2-3; 9 positions agree with TRBD2. V lost 4 bases to trimming and J lost 4 bases; unmatched junction nucleotides: 6. The CDR3 consists of 15 residues. Per the germline V gene, CDR1 is LGHDT and CDR2 is YNNKEL (reference sequence). The CDR3 DNA sequence: TGTGCCAGCAGCCGGGGACTAGCAAGACCAGATACGCAGTATTTT. Translation gives CASSRGLARPDTQYF.

This chain connects TRBV28 to TRBJ1-2; D remains unclear. This CDR3 comprises 14 residues. Trimming pared 4 bases from V and 5 bases from J, leaving 14 bases between. CDR1 is MDHEN, CDR2 SYDVKM, per germline. CDR3 bases: TGTGCCAGCAGTTCTCCTGGGGAGGAGTATGGCTACACCTTC. The encoded protein is CASSSPGEEYGYTF.

The chain links TRBV4-2 to TRBJ1-1; D remains unclear. Per the germline V gene, CDR1 is LGHNA and CDR2 is YNFKEQ. The CDR3 spans 14 residues. V lost 0 bases to trimming and J lost 4 bases, with 9 bases between them. The CDR3 coding sequence is TGTGCCAGCAGCCAAGATCGAGGGAGCACTGAAGCTTTCTTT. Translated: CASSQDRGSTEAFF.

The J gene is TRBJ1-2, the V gene TRBV19; maybe TRBD1 (5 bases). This CDR3 spans 16 amino acids. V lost 4 bases to trimming and J lost 0 bases, with 15 bases between them. Germline V gives CDR1 LNHDA, CDR2 SQIVND (reference sequence). The CDR3 region has the DNA TGTGCCAGTAGTACCTCTCGGCGGGGCACTAACTATGGCTACACCTTC. Its protein product is CASSTSRRGTNYGYTF.

This chain joins TRBV27 and TRBJ2-1; 8 bases fit TRBD2. Germline V gives CDR1 MNHEY, CDR2 SMNVEV (reference sequence). There are 15 residues in the CDR3. V lost 4 bases and J lost 8; bases outside the gene matches: 10. The CDR3 nucleotides read TGTGCCAGCAGTTCGTTAGCGGGGCGGTTAGATGAGCAGTTCTTC. This codes for CASSSLAGRLDEQFF.

The chain couples TRBV4-3 to TRBJ2-1; no firm D call. The germline V gene encodes CDR1 LGHNA and CDR2 YSLEER. CDR3 size: 12 residues. Trimming shortened V by 1 base and J by 8 bases, and 6 bases separated the two germline ends. The DNA of the CDR3 is TGCGCCAGCAGCCAAGCGGGTTATGAGCAGTTCTTC. It is translated as CASSQAGYEQFF.

The chain is built from TRBV2 and TRBJ2-7, with D perhaps matching TRBD1 (6 bases). The CDR3 covers 12 residues. V was clipped by 9 bases and J by 4 bases, with 13 bases between them. The V gene's germline CDR1 is SNHLY and CDR2 FYNNEI. CDR3 residues: CASNRVGYEQYF. CDR3 coding DNA: TGTGCCAGTAACAGGGTAGGATACGAGCAGTACTTC.

CDR3 sequence reads: CASSVGAQGNEQYF. CDR3 bases: TGTGCCAGCAGCGTAGGGGCGCAGGGAAACGAGCAGTACTTC. The V gene is TRBV9, the J gene TRBJ2-7; D is possibly TRBD1 (5 bases). The CDR3 has 14 residues. The germline gives CDR1 SGDLS, CDR2 YYNGEE. The V gene lost 0 bases and the J gene lost 5 bases, with 12 bases spanning the gap.

This clone was counted a single time. The rearrangement joins TRBV18 to TRBJ1-3, with D maybe TRBD1 (5 bases). The CDR3 totals 14 residues. V lost 3 bases to trimming and J lost 0 bases, with 6 bases between them. Germline V gene data show CDR1 as KGHSH and CDR2 as LQKENI. The CDR3 spells CASSPGLSGNTIYF. CDR3 DNA: TGTGCCAGCTCACCGGGGCTCTCTGGAAACACCATATATTTT.

V usage is TRBV10-3 and J usage is TRBJ1-1, with 8 bases identical to TRBD1. From germline, CDR1 is ENHRY and CDR2 SYGVKD. The J segment lost 1 base and the V segment lost 3 bases, leaving 4 bases of the junction unmatched. The CDR3 is 15 residues long. CDR3 loop: CAISDRQGQNTEAFF. CDR3 sequence (DNA): TGTGCCATCAGTGACCGACAGGGGCAGAACACTGAAGCTTTCTTT.

This clone has just a few counts. V gene TRBV7-9 combines with J gene TRBJ1-1; the match to TRBD1 covers 8 bases. V was clipped by 5 bases and J by 5 bases; unmatched bases: 7. Per germline, CDR1 SEHNR and CDR2 FQNEAQ (reference sequence). The CDR3 contains 14 residues. CDR3 protein: CASSLPQGGTEAFF. DNA of the CDR3: TGTGCCAGCAGCCTACCACAGGGGGGTACTGAAGCTTTCTTT.